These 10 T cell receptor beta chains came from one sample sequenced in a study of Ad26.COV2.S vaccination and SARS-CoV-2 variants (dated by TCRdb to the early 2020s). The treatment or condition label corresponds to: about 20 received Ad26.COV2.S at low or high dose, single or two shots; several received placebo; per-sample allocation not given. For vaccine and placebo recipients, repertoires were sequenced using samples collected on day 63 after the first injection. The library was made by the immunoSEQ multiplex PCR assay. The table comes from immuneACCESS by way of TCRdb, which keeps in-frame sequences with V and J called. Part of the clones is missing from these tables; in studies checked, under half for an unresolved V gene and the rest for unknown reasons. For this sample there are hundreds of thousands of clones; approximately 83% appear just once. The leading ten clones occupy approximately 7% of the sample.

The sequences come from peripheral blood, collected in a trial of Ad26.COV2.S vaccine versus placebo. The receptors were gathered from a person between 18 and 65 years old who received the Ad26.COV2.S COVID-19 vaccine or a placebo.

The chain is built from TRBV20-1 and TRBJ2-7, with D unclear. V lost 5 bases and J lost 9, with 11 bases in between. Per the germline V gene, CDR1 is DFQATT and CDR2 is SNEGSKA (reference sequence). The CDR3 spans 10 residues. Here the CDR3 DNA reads TGCAGTGCTCCGCACGCCGGGCAGTACTTC. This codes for CSAPHAGQYF.

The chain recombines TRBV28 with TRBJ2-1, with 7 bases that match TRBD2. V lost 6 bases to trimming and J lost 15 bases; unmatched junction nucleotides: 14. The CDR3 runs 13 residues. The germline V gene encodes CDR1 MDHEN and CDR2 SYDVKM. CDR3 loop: CASSPAGDYALFF. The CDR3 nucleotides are TGTGCCAGCAGCCCGGCGGGGGACTATGCCCTGTTCTTC.

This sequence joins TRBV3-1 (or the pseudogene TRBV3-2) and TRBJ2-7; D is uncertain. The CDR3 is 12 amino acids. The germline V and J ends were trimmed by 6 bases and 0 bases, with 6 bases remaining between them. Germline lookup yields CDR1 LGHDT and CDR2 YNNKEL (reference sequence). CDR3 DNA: TGTGCCAGCAGGTCTTACTCCTACGAGCAGTACTTC. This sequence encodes CASRSYSYEQYF.

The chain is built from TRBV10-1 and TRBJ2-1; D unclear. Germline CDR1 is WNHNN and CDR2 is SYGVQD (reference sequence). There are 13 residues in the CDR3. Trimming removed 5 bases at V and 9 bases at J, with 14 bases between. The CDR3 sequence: CASSLTPLGEQFF. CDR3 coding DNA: TGCGCCAGCAGTCTAACTCCCCTGGGTGAGCAGTTCTTC.

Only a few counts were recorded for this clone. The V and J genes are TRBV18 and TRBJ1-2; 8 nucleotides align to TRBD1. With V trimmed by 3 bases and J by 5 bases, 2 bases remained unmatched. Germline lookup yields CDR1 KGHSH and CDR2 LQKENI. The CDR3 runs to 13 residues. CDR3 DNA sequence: TGTGCCAGCTCACCGGACAGGGCGTATGGCTACACCTTC. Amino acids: CASSPDRAYGYTF.

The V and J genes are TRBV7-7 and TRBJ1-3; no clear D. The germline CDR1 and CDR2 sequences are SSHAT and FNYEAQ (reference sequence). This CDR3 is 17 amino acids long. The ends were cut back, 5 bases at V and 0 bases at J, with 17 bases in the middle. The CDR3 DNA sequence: TGTGCCAGCAGCCCCCTCCTTTCGGAGTTCTCTGGAAACACCATATATTTT. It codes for CASSPLLSEFSGNTIYF.

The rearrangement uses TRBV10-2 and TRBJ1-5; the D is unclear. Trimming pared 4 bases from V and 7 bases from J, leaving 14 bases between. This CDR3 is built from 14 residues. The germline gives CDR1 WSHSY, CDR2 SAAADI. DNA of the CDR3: TGCGCCAGCAGTGGCAGTGGTTTAAGCCAGCCCCAGCATTTT. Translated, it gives CASSGSGLSQPQHF.

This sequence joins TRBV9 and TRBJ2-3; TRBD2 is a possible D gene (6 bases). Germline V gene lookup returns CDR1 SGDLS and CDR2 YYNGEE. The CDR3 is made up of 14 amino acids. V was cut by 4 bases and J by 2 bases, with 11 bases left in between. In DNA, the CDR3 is TGTGCCAGCAGCTCCGCGGGACTCACAGATACGCAGTATTTT. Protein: CASSSAGLTDTQYF. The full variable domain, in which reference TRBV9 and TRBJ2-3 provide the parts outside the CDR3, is DSGVTQTPKHLITATGQRVTLRCSPRSGDLSVYWYQQSLDQGLQFLIQYYNGEERAKGNILERFSAQQFPDLHSELNLSSLELGDSALYFCASSSAGLTDTQYFGPGTRLTVL.

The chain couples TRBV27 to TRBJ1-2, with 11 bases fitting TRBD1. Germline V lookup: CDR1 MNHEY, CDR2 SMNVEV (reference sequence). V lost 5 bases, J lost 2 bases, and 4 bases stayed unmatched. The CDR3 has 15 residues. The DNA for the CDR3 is TGTGCCAGCAGTACTAGGACAGGGGGCAACTATGGCTACACCTTC. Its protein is CASSTRTGGNYGYTF.

The CDR3 DNA reads TGTGCCAGCAACCAGGACGTGGGATCTGGAAACACCATATATTTT. This gives the protein CASNQDVGSGNTIYF. The V gene is TRBV6-5, the J gene TRBJ1-3, with no clear D. The CDR3 has 15 amino acids. Trimming took 7 bases from V and 1 from J, leaving 14 bases between them. Germline V gene data show CDR1 as MNHEY and CDR2 as SVGAGI.